One and the same sample provided the 27 T cell receptor beta chains below, sequenced in a study of blood T cell repertoires in COVID-19. Generated by immunoSEQ multiplex PCR, the TCRdb table keeps only in-frame clones and is missing some. This table holds 300,000 or so clones, 80% to 90% found once. The sample was PBMCs or T cells enriched from blood (not recorded which). These receptors originate from a woman in her 40s with acute COVID-19.

The chain links TRBV11-2 to TRBJ2-1; 9 nucleotides match TRBD2. This CDR3 spans 16 amino acids. Germline V gene data show CDR1 as SGHAT and CDR2 as FQNNGV. J lost 3 bases, V lost 5 bases, and 8 bases had no gene match. The CDR3 loop reads CASSVPGLAYYNEQFF. CDR3 coding DNA: TGTGCCAGCAGCGTACCGGGACTAGCCTACTACAATGAGCAGTTCTTC.

Worth noting for this clone: The same CDR3 can be traced to other DNA sequences in this sample. The genes are TRBV5-4 and TRBJ1-1; 7 bases are shared with TRBD1. This CDR3 has 15 residues. Germline CDR1 is SGHNT and CDR2 is YYREEE (reference sequence). With V trimmed by 4 bases and J by 1 base, 7 bases remained unmatched. CDR3 protein: CASSLPGTANTEAFF. The CDR3 DNA reads as TGTGCCAGCAGCCTGCCTGGGACAGCGAACACTGAAGCTTTCTTT.

The rearrangement joins TRBV28 to TRBJ1-2; tentatively, D is TRBD1 (5 bases). Trimming shortened V by 6 bases and J by 5 bases, and 10 bases separated the two germline ends. The CDR3 loop spans 12 amino acids. Germline values: CDR1 MDHEN, CDR2 SYDVKM. CDR3 residues: CASRSGIYGYTF. CDR3 nucleotide sequence: TGTGCCAGCAGGTCAGGGATTTATGGCTACACCTTC.

The V and J genes are TRBV14 and TRBJ1-4; possibly TRBD1 for D (5 bases). The CDR3 has 18 residues. Germline V gives CDR1 SGHDN, CDR2 FVKESK. Deletions cut 4 bases from V and 5 bases from J, with 23 bases between. CDR3 residues: CASSRDQGSATSNEKLFF. In DNA form, the CDR3 reads TGTGCCAGCAGCCGTGATCAGGGAAGCGCTACCTCAAATGAAAAACTGTTTTTT.

The chain recombines TRBV3-1 (or the pseudogene TRBV3-2) with TRBJ2-1; D not resolved. The CDR3 spans 13 residues. Deletions cut 4 bases from V and 3 bases from J, with 7 bases between. Germline V CDR1 and CDR2: LGHDT, YNNKEL (reference sequence). The CDR3 DNA follows: TGTGCCAGCAGCCGTCCAGGCTACAATGAGCAGTTCTTC. Its translation is CASSRPGYNEQFF.

In DNA form, the CDR3 reads TGTGCCAGCAGGGGAGGGACGGCCAGCAATCAGCCCCAGCATTTT. Protein sequence: CASRGGTASNQPQHF. V and J are TRBV2 and TRBJ1-5; D may be TRBD1 (5 bases). The CDR3 spans 15 residues. Germline V lookup: CDR1 SNHLY, CDR2 FYNNEI. Trimming left V 6 bases short and J 1 base short, with 13 bases between.

This clone was picked up a small number of times. J is TRBJ1-1 and V is TRBV9, with 7 positions matching TRBD1. From germline, CDR1 is SGDLS and CDR2 YYNGEE. The CDR3 is made up of 16 amino acids. With V trimmed by 2 bases and J by 5 bases, 12 bases remained unmatched. The CDR3 loop reads CASSVTGAREGTEAFF. Written as DNA, the CDR3 is TGTGCCAGCAGCGTCACAGGGGCGCGGGAGGGGACTGAAGCTTTCTTT.

This clone was counted between two and nine times. V and J are TRBV5-1 and TRBJ1-1, with 9 bases lining up with TRBD1. Germline CDR1 is SGHRS and CDR2 is YFSETQ. This CDR3 is built from 15 residues. Trimming at V came to 4 bases and at J to 2 bases, leaving 6 bases not matched to a gene. CDR3 nucleotide sequence: TGCGCCAGCAGCCTACAACAGGGGGCTAACACTGAAGCTTTCTTT. As protein: CASSLQQGANTEAFF. The whole variable domain, remainder taken from reference TRBV5-1 and TRBJ1-1, is KAGVTQTPRYLIKTRGQQVTLSCSPISGHRSVSWYQQTPGQGLQFLFEYFSETQRNKGNFPGRFSGRQFSNSRSEMNVSTLELGDSALYLCASSLQQGANTEAFFGQGTRLTVV.

The chain carries TRBV9 and TRBJ2-3, with 10 bases identical to TRBD2. This CDR3 is 16 amino acids long. The germline V gene encodes CDR1 SGDLS and CDR2 YYNGEE. J lost 2 bases, V lost 3 bases, and 6 bases had no gene match. In DNA form, the CDR3 reads TGTGCCAGCAGCGCCCGGACTAGCGGAGTCACAGATACGCAGTATTTT. Its protein product is CASSARTSGVTDTQYF.

A remark on this clone: With only one base between it and a far larger clone, this is likely a read error. This sequence joins TRBV7-7 and TRBJ1-1; no clear D gene. Per germline, CDR1 SSHAT and CDR2 FNYEAQ (reference sequence). V gave up 2 bases and J gave up 1 base, with 5 bases separating them. The CDR3 is 13 amino acids. CDR3 protein: CASSLTENTEAFF. In DNA form, the CDR3 reads TGTGCCAGCAGCTTAACAGAGAACACTGAAGCTTTCTTT.

The rearrangement uses TRBV11-2 and TRBJ2-7, with TRBD1 identical over 7 bases. V was pared by 3 bases and J by 3 bases, with 5 bases of the junction left unmatched. This CDR3 contains 14 residues. Looked up from germline, CDR1 is SGHAT and CDR2 is FQNNGV. The CDR3 reads CASSFGTVHYEQYF. CDR3 bases: TGTGCCAGCAGCTTCGGGACAGTACACTACGAGCAGTACTTC.

In DNA, the CDR3 is TGTGCCAGCAGCTCCGCTACCTACGAGCAGTACTTC. Translating it yields CASSSATYEQYF. The V call is TRBV11-1, the J call TRBJ2-7; the D is unclear. V was cut by 4 bases and J by 2 bases, with 6 bases left in between. This CDR3 region has 12 residues. Germline CDR1 SGHAT, CDR2 FQDESV (reference sequence).

The V gene is TRBV7-9, the J gene TRBJ2-7, with 13 bases identical to TRBD2. Trimming removed 4 bases from V and 11 bases from J; junction bases left unmatched: 14. There are 16 residues in the CDR3. Germline lookup yields CDR1 SEHNR and CDR2 FQNEAQ (reference sequence). CDR3 amino acids: CASSSTTSGGSGVKYF. In DNA form, the CDR3 reads TGTGCCAGCAGCTCCACGACTAGCGGGGGGTCGGGGGTCAAGTACTTC.

The chain couples TRBV9 to TRBJ2-5; TRBD1 might be the D (6 bases). V lost 1 base to trimming and J lost 0 bases, with 7 bases between them. The length of the CDR3 is 14 residues. Germline V CDR1 and CDR2: SGDLS, YYNGEE. The CDR3 nucleotides are TGTGCCAGCAGCGTACAGGGGTACCAAGAGACCCAGTACTTC. It translates to CASSVQGYQETQYF.

The chain joins TRBV2 to TRBJ2-4; tentatively, D is TRBD1 (5 bases). Germline V gene data show CDR1 as SNHLY and CDR2 as FYNNEI. This CDR3 comprises 14 residues. V lost 5 bases to trimming and J lost 1 base, with 9 bases between them. The CDR3 spells CASSQGLAKNIQYF. The DNA of the CDR3 is TGTGCCAGCAGTCAGGGTTTGGCCAAAAACATTCAGTACTTC. Drawing the rest from reference TRBV2 and TRBJ2-4, the complete variable domain is EPEVTQTPSHQVTQMGQEVILRCVPISNHLYFYWYRQILGQKVEFLVSFYNNEISEKSEIFDDQFSVERPDGSNFTLKIRSTKLEDSAMYFCASSQGLAKNIQYFGAGTRLSVL.

The V gene is TRBV28, the J gene TRBJ2-3; 14 bases are a match to TRBD2. This CDR3 is 18 amino acids long. Germline V lookup: CDR1 MDHEN, CDR2 SYDVKM. With 5 bases clipped from V and 6 bases from J, the junction kept 13 bases outside the gene matches. The CDR3 protein is CASSPQRLAGGPRDTQYF. The CDR3, as DNA: TGTGCCAGCAGTCCTCAACGACTAGCGGGGGGGCCAAGGGATACGCAGTATTTT.

The count of this clone is one. The chain carries TRBV10-3 and TRBJ2-6; tentative D call: TRBD2 (6 bases). The CDR3 runs to 18 residues. The germline CDR1 and CDR2 sequences are ENHRY and SYGVKD. V was trimmed by 2 bases and J by 0 bases, leaving 14 bases between them. Here the CDR3 reads CAISENRGGSSGANVLTF. In DNA form, the CDR3 reads TGTGCCATCAGTGAGAATCGGGGAGGTAGCTCTGGGGCCAACGTCCTGACTTTC.

The CDR3 spells CASSFSRGYEQYF. DNA for the CDR3: TGTGCCAGCAGTTTTTCCAGGGGCTACGAGCAGTACTTC. This sequence joins TRBV6-5 and TRBJ2-7; tentative D call: TRBD1 (6 bases). V was shortened by 4 bases and J by 3 bases, with 10 bases between the two germline ends. Looked up from germline, CDR1 is MNHEY and CDR2 is SVGAGI. This CDR3 is built from 13 residues.

The V and J genes are TRBV6-1 and TRBJ1-6; D is undetermined. V shed 0 bases and J shed 0 bases, with 12 bases lying between them. Germline CDR1 MNHNS, CDR2 SASEGT. The CDR3 is made up of 18 amino acids. The DNA for the CDR3 is TGTGCCAGCAGTGAAGCGCTCGGCGGCAGCTCCTATAATTCACCCCTCCACTTT. It is translated as CASSEALGGSSYNSPLHF.

Regarding this clone: This specimen includes other DNA sequences encoding the same CDR3. The rearrangement uses TRBV7-2 and TRBJ1-3, with 9 bases fitting TRBD1. Unmatched junction bases numbered 0, after V lost 1 base and J lost 2 bases. There are 15 residues in the CDR3. From germline, CDR1 is SGHTA and CDR2 FQGNSA. CDR3 sequence (DNA): TGTGCCAGCAGCTTAGGGGACAGGGCTGGAAACACCATATATTTT. Amino acid sequence: CASSLGDRAGNTIYF.

The gene calls are TRBV7-8 and TRBJ2-3, with 9 nucleotides matching TRBD2. V lost 2 bases, J lost 6 bases, and 9 bases stayed unmatched. Germline V gives CDR1 SGHVS, CDR2 FQNEAQ. The CDR3 totals 16 residues. The CDR3 coding sequence is TGTGCCAGCAGCTTAAGACCTAGCGGGGTTAGCGATACGCAGTATTTT. Its translation is CASSLRPSGVSDTQYF.

This chain uses TRBV5-5 with TRBJ1-6; TRBD1 might be the D (6 bases). CDR3 length equals 14 residues. In germline, CDR1 is SGHKS, CDR2 YYEKEE (reference sequence). V was cut by 2 bases and J by 8 bases, with 11 bases left in between. CDR3 in DNA: TGTGCCAGCAGCTTCGGACAGACTTATTCACCCCTCCACTTT. It translates to CASSFGQTYSPLHF.

This chain uses TRBV4-1 with TRBJ1-2; possible D gene TRBD1, 5 bases. Trimming took 0 bases from V and 4 from J, leaving 9 bases between them. This CDR3 has 14 residues. Germline V lookup: CDR1 MGHRA, CDR2 YSYEKL. Here the CDR3 DNA reads TGCGCCAGCAGCCAAGAGCAGGGAACCTATGGCTACACCTTC. Translation: CASSQEQGTYGYTF.

The chain employs TRBV10-3 and TRBJ2-1; 8 nucleotides line up with TRBD2. The length of the CDR3 is 13 residues. V trimming: 10 bases; J trimming: 2 bases; junction bases outside the gene matches: 4. Germline-derived CDR1 and CDR2 are ENHRY and SYGVKD. The CDR3 region has the DNA TGTGCCACCTTAGCGGGACCCTACAATGAGCAGTTCTTC. Its translation is CATLAGPYNEQFF.

The rearrangement joins TRBV27 to TRBJ2-1; 7 bases align to TRBD1. The CDR3 covers 16 residues. From germline, CDR1 is MNHEY and CDR2 SMNVEV (reference sequence). J gave up 4 bases and V 3 bases, and 9 bases lay outside the gene matches. CDR3 sequence reads: CASSFWIGTDYNEQFF. CDR3 coding DNA: TGTGCCAGCAGTTTTTGGATAGGGACAGATTACAATGAGCAGTTCTTC.

A single count supports this clone. This chain links TRBV15 with TRBJ2-3; 7 bases fit TRBD1. CDR1 is LNHNV and CDR2 is YYDKDF in the germline V gene (reference sequence). CDR3 length: 16 amino acids. V trimming: 0 bases; J trimming: 8 bases; junction bases outside the gene matches: 11. In DNA, the CDR3 is TGTGCCACCAGCAGAGATTACCGGACAGGAGTAGGTACGCAGTATTTT. Translating it yields CATSRDYRTGVGTQYF.

The genes are TRBV5-5 and TRBJ2-7, with D unclear. V was cut by 0 bases and J by 0 bases, with 7 bases left in between. Per germline, CDR1 SGHKS and CDR2 YYEKEE (reference sequence). The CDR3 totals 14 residues. The CDR3 spells CASSLGQASYEQYF. CDR3 nucleotides: TGTGCCAGCAGCTTGGGGCAGGCCTCCTACGAGCAGTACTTC.